This T cell receptor (beta chain) was identified during a study of T cell repertoires in cytomegalovirus infection. Overall study: Public TCR beta signatures were indicative of both CMV infection and a matching HLA type. Study-level findings and limits: CMV-specific TCR beta clonotypes restricted by HLA-C dominated the ex vivo response. There were carriers of CMV plus the relevant HLA, and cumulative public TCR beta family frequency identified them.

TCRdb re-called the reads with MiXCR, one entry per CDR3 protein. The data contain about 440,000 distinct CDR3 sequences, around 32% of them seen just once; the ten biggest clones take up roughly an eighth. This clonotype appeared a few times. The antigen remains undetermined. This TCR derives from a human donor in good health (CMV status not recorded). Some clones in this sample may be carry-over from other donors' samples. Sequencing input: PBMCs.

CDR3 protein: CASSDPWTRGSYNEQFF. The DNA of the CDR3 is TGTGCCAGCAGCGACCCTTGGACTAGGGGCTCCTACAATGAGCAGTTCTTC. J is TRBJ2-1 and V is TRBV7-2, with 7 bases fitting TRBD2. This CDR3 spans 17 amino acids. With V trimmed by 5 bases and J by 0 bases, 10 bases remained unmatched. Germline V lookup: CDR1 SGHTA, CDR2 FQGNSA.